The entry below describes one TCR beta chain. Antigen: not known. This sample stems from a study of T cell responses to AZD1222 COVID-19 vaccine. Study-wide points: Mapped onto spike, vaccine-associated CD4 TCRs spanned it and were dominant at 160-218 and 743-854.

Produced via immunoSEQ multiplex PCR; TCRdb's table is partial and in-frame only. This table holds under 200,000 clones, under 95% found once. The sequenced sample was peripheral blood, obtained on day 0 of AZD1222 vaccination. The receptor was derived from an adult in good health.

CDR3 loop: CASSLTEETQYF. Here the CDR3 DNA reads TGCGCCAGCAGCTTGACGGAAGAGACCCAGTACTTC. The V and J genes are TRBV5-1 and TRBJ2-5, with D hard to call. The germline gives CDR1 SGHRS, CDR2 YFSETQ. With 1 base removed from V and 3 bases from J, the gap between germline ends came to 4 bases. CDR3 length: 12 amino acids.